Given below is one T cell receptor beta chain in context. No antigen is known for it. These data come from a study of beta chain features in type 1 diabetes. Study-level results: A moderate, significant TCRB CDR3 shortening appeared in type 1 diabetes across four CD4+ subsets.

TCRB transcripts that were expressed got sequenced, as all of the isolated RNA had been reverse transcribed. TCRdb's table, derived via immunoSEQ multiplex PCR, lists solely in-frame clones and lacks some. The data show about 160,000 clones, approximately 10% seen once. From germline, CDR1 is SGDLS and CDR2 YYNGEE. The CDR3 runs to 17 residues. The V gene end was trimmed by 0 bases and the J gene end by 0 bases; junction bases not matched to a gene: 6. The receptor was isolated from a man aged 25-45 years with type 1 diabetes. V usage is TRBV9 and J usage is TRBJ2-1, with TRBD2 matching over 7 bases. Sequences were obtained from central memory CD4+ T cells from blood. For the CDR3, the DNA is TGTGCCAGCAGCGTAGTTGCGGGAGCCTCCTCCTACAATGAGCAGTTCTTC. This sequence encodes CASSVVAGASSYNEQFF.